Listed here are 8 T cell receptor beta chains from one sample, sequenced in a study of blood T cell repertoires in COVID-19 (dated by TCRdb to the early 2020s). Library preparation employed the immunoSEQ multiplex PCR assay. What TCRdb holds here is the immuneACCESS table cut down to in-frame rearrangements. Part of the clones is not present; checked against another copy, under half of the missing clones reflect an unresolved V gene, and the others are unexplained. The sample contains some 530,000 clones, 80% to 90% of them found a single time. The top ten constitute about 3.2% of the sample. Sequencing used peripheral blood. These receptors were taken from a human donor in a cohort sampled during active COVID-19.

The genes are TRBV30 and TRBJ2-3; D unresolved. CDR3 length equals 13 residues. Per germline, CDR1 GTSNPN and CDR2 SVGIG (reference sequence). The germline V and J ends were trimmed by 4 bases and 3 bases, with 11 bases remaining between them. The CDR3 here is CAWIGHGTDTQYF. The CDR3 coding sequence is TGTGCCTGGATAGGCCACGGGACAGATACGCAGTATTTT.

The chain uses TRBV19 and TRBJ2-5, with TRBD1 identical over 11 bases. V gave up 3 bases and J gave up 5 bases; unmatched junction bases: 5. This CDR3 contains 15 residues. Germline V gives CDR1 LNHDA, CDR2 SQIVND (reference sequence). CDR3 DNA sequence: TGTGCCAGTAGTATCGGGACAGGGGGATTGGAGACCCAGTACTTC. Its protein is CASSIGTGGLETQYF.

This clone was recorded a few times. The rearrangement uses TRBV27 and TRBJ2-7; tentatively, D is TRBD1 (5 bases). This CDR3 region has 15 residues. CDR1 MNHEY and CDR2 SMNVEV come from the germline V gene (reference sequence). V was trimmed by 4 bases and J by 3 bases, leaving 16 bases between them. CDR3 in DNA: TGTGCCAGCAGTTCGGCAGGGATCGGCATCTACGAGCAGTACTTC. Translated: CASSSAGIGIYEQYF.

The table lists this clone with a count of one. The V call is TRBV3-1 (or the pseudogene TRBV3-2), the J call TRBJ1-2, with 10 nucleotides matching TRBD1. Germline CDR1 is LGHDT and CDR2 is YNNKEL (reference sequence). This CDR3 comprises 14 residues. J was trimmed by 8 bases and V by 3 bases; bases with no gene match: 6. The CDR3 sequence is CASSHPTGGLGYTF. The CDR3 nucleotides are TGTGCCAGCAGCCACCCGACAGGGGGCCTCGGCTACACCTTC.

The chain uses TRBV12-5 and TRBJ2-5; D not certain. The V end lost 6 bases, the J end lost 14 bases, and 13 bases lay between the germline ends. CDR3 length: 10 residues. The V gene's germline CDR1 is LGHNT and CDR2 FRNRAP. The CDR3 is CASGLSFAYF. The CDR3 DNA follows: TGTGCTAGTGGATTGAGCTTCGCTTACTTC.

This clone showed up many times. This CDR3 reads CASSFPGLAGARSRYEQFF. CDR3 DNA sequence: TGTGCCAGCAGCTTCCCGGGACTAGCGGGTGCTCGGAGTAGATATGAGCAGTTCTTC. This sequence joins TRBV11-2 and TRBJ2-1, with 12 bases identical to TRBD2. Germline CDR1 SGHAT, CDR2 FQNNGV. After removal of 3 bases from V and 8 bases from J, the junction contained 17 bases not matched to a gene. This CDR3 is built from 19 residues.

The chain recombines TRBV7-3 with TRBJ2-2; perhaps TRBD1 as D (6 bases). Trimming took off 2 bases at V and 1 base at J, with 11 bases between the two ends. The CDR3 is 16 residues long. Looked up from germline, CDR1 is SGHTA and CDR2 is FQGTGA. The CDR3 region has the DNA TGTGCCAGCAGCTTATCCGGGACAATGAACACCGGGGAGCTGTTTTTT. It yields the protein CASSLSGTMNTGELFF. Complete variable domain (other parts from reference TRBV7-3 and TRBJ2-2): GAGVSQTPSNKVTEKGKYVELRCDPISGHTALYWYRQSLGQGPEFLIYFQGTGAADDSGLPNDRFFAVRPEGSVSTLKIQRTERGDSAVYLCASSLSGTMNTGELFFGEGSRLTVL.

The CDR3, as DNA: TGTGCCAGCAGTTATACTAGCGGGAGGGGGGAGCTGTTTTTT. Protein: CASSYTSGRGELFF. This sequence joins TRBV7-8 and TRBJ2-2, with 12 nucleotides matching TRBD2. Trimming at V came to 6 bases and at J to 8 bases, leaving 4 bases not matched to a gene. The V gene's germline CDR1 is SGHVS and CDR2 FQNEAQ. The CDR3 is made up of 14 amino acids. The whole variable domain, remainder taken from reference TRBV7-8 and TRBJ2-2, is GAGVSQSPRYKVAKRGQDVALRCDPISGHVSLFWYQQALGQGPEFLTYFQNEAQLDKSGLPSDRFFAERPEGSVSTLKIQRTQQEDSAVYLCASSYTSGRGELFFGEGSRLTVL.